These T cell receptor beta chains were read from a single sample in a study of beta chain features in type 1 diabetes. Clones were sequenced by immunoSEQ multiplex PCR, and TCRdb holds only the in-frame ones, with some missing. The table lists some 280,000 clones, 14% of them singletons. Sample: naive CD4+ T cells from blood. The receptors here all came from a man in his thirties or forties with type 1 diabetes. Both conserved end residues are part of each CDR3. The D gene is left open where the match is weak. Only some rows state a clone size, as once, few, many or a class for expanded clones.

clone_size: few
j_call: TRBJ2-5
d_call: NA
v_call: TRBV9
cdr3_aa: CASSPNVAGETQYF
cdr3_nt: TGTGCCAGCAGCCCCAACGTCGCCGGAGAGACCCAGTACTTC

clone_size: NA
j_call: TRBJ2-1
d_call: NA
v_call: TRBV7-2
cdr3_aa: CASSSAGAGLNEQFF
cdr3_nt: TGTGCCAGCAGCTCGGCGGGGGCGGGTCTCAATGAGCAGTTCTTC

clone_size: NA
j_call: TRBJ2-7
d_call: TRBD2
v_call: TRBV2
cdr3_aa: CASAGLAFSYEQYF
cdr3_nt: TGTGCCAGCGCCGGACTAGCGTTCTCCTACGAGCAGTACTTC

clone_size: NA
j_call: TRBJ1-2
d_call: TRBD1
v_call: TRBV15
cdr3_aa: CATSRPDRVAYGYTF
cdr3_nt: TGTGCCACCAGCAGACCTGACAGGGTCGCATATGGCTACACCTTC

clone_size: NA
j_call: TRBJ1-1
d_call: NA
v_call: TRBV13
cdr3_aa: CASSLGGRMNTEAFF
cdr3_nt: TGTGCCAGCAGCTTAGGAGGCAGGATGAACACTGAAGCTTTCTTT

clone_size: NA
j_call: TRBJ1-4
d_call: TRBD1
v_call: TRBV30
cdr3_aa: CAWSITGGHEKLFF
cdr3_nt: TGTGCCTGGAGTATCACAGGGGGCCATGAAAAACTGTTTTTT

clone_size: few
j_call: TRBJ2-7
d_call: TRBD2
v_call: TRBV7-2
cdr3_aa: CASSYGLAGGTREQYF
cdr3_nt: TGTGCCAGCAGCTATGGACTAGCGGGAGGTACGCGCGAGCAGTACTTC

clone_size: NA
j_call: TRBJ2-3
d_call: NA
v_call: TRBV7-9
cdr3_aa: CASSPLADTQYF
cdr3_nt: TGTGCCAGCAGCCCCCTAGCAGATACGCAGTATTTT

clone_size: few
j_call: TRBJ2-1
d_call: TRBD2
v_call: TRBV18
cdr3_aa: CASSPGAGGIYNEQFF
cdr3_nt: TGTGCCAGCTCTCCCGGAGCGGGAGGAATCTACAATGAGCAGTTCTTC

clone_size: NA
j_call: TRBJ1-5
d_call: NA
v_call: TRBV9
cdr3_aa: CASSVGLGFQPQHF
cdr3_nt: TGTGCCAGCAGCGTTGGGTTGGGCTTTCAGCCCCAGCATTTT

clone_size: NA
j_call: TRBJ2-7
d_call: TRBD2
v_call: TRBV14
cdr3_aa: CASSQLGTSGYEQYF
cdr3_nt: TGTGCCAGCAGCCAACTGGGGACTAGCGGTTACGAGCAGTACTTC

clone_size: few
j_call: TRBJ2-5
d_call: NA
v_call: TRBV5-1
cdr3_aa: CASSPNKRVETQYF
cdr3_nt: TGCGCCAGCAGCCCGAATAAGAGGGTAGAGACCCAGTACTTC

clone_size: NA
j_call: TRBJ2-7
d_call: NA
v_call: TRBV6-6
cdr3_aa: CASSYSGRDEQYF
cdr3_nt: TGTGCCAGCAGTTACTCGGGCAGGGACGAGCAGTACTTC

clone_size: few
j_call: TRBJ2-7
d_call: TRBD2
v_call: TRBV2
cdr3_aa: CASREGLAGPYEQYF
cdr3_nt: TGTGCCAGCAGGGAGGGACTAGCGGGGCCCTACGAGCAGTACTTC

clone_size: NA
j_call: TRBJ1-2
d_call: TRBD1
v_call: TRBV25-1
cdr3_aa: CASSIQGFGYTF
cdr3_nt: TGTGCCAGCAGTATACAGGGGTTTGGCTACACCTTC

clone_size: NA
j_call: TRBJ2-2
d_call: NA
v_call: TRBV7-9
cdr3_aa: CASSSKRGLDTGELFF
cdr3_nt: TGTGCCAGCAGCTCCAAAAGGGGGTTGGACACCGGGGAGCTGTTTTTT

clone_size: NA
j_call: TRBJ2-1
d_call: NA
v_call: TRBV27
cdr3_aa: CASSPLPRSYNEQFF
cdr3_nt: TGTGCCAGCAGCCCCCTCCCCCGCTCCTACAATGAGCAGTTCTTC